This T cell receptor (beta chain) was identified during a study of blood T cells in healthy people across ages. Whole-study context: Through template switching, about one barcoded beta molecule was captured per two T cells, as measured in model experiments.

Trimming removed 6 bases at V and 7 bases at J, with 7 bases between. This CDR3 spans 12 amino acids. Germline V gene lookup returns CDR1 MNHEY and CDR2 SVGAGI. Study-level findings and limits: Greater diversity and more naive CD4+ cells were seen in long-lived donors than in aged donors.

Primed by a sample-barcoded 5' primer and a J-beta primer mix, a second PCR proceeded for 7 to 11 cycles. TCRdb re-derived calls from the 5' RACE reads in MiXCR, one entry per CDR3 protein. The table shows 650,000 to 700,000 distinct CDR3 sequences, with approximately 52% occurring only once. A word on this clonotype: Its target is unknown.

Researchers report isolating at least 6 million PBMCs per sample. Each sample yielded at least 5.5 micrograms of PBMC total RNA. V and J are TRBV6-5 and TRBJ1-6; D is undetermined. Sequencing was done on a sample of blood. The TCR originated in a woman older than 75 in good health. CDR3 DNA: TGTGCCAGCAGGGTTCTAAATTCACCCCTCCACTTT. It is translated as CASRVLNSPLHF.